Below are 11 T cell receptor beta chains sequenced from a single sample in a study of T cells in Graves' hyperthyroidism and ophthalmopathy. The source material, RNA transcripts, was used to amplify TCR beta CDR3 regions. HTBI primers were the set used in a first-round RT-PCR of the TCR CDR3. TCRdb passed the multiplex PCR reads through MiXCR, listing each CDR3 protein once. The sample yields some 550,000 distinct CDR3 sequences, roughly 20% seen once. The sequencing input was blood. The receptors originated from a man aged 18 to 29 with Graves' hyperthyroidism.

This clonotype was counted between two and nine times. The rearrangement links TRBV6-1 to TRBJ2-7; the match to TRBD2 covers 7 bases. Germline CDR1 is MNHNS and CDR2 is SASEGT. With V trimmed by 9 bases and J by 3 bases, 11 bases remained unmatched. This CDR3 comprises 14 residues. The CDR3 loop is CASSLLAEDYEQYF. The CDR3 coding sequence is TGTGCCAGTTCCCTTCTAGCGGAGGACTACGAGCAGTACTTC.

This clonotype was seen a few times. The V and J genes are TRBV7-2 and TRBJ2-5; 13 bases line up with TRBD2. Trimming removed 6 bases from V and 5 bases from J; junction bases left unmatched: 9. From germline, CDR1 is SGHTA and CDR2 FQGNSA. The length of the CDR3 is 16 residues. The CDR3 DNA reads TGTGCCAGCAGTTACACCGGGACTAGCGGGGACGAGACCCAGTACTTC. Protein: CASSYTGTSGDETQYF.

The CDR3 sequence: CAWSFSGTGRIYEQYF. The CDR3 nucleotides read TGTGCCTGGAGTTTCTCCGGGACAGGGAGAATTTACGAGCAGTACTTC. This chain links TRBV30 with TRBJ2-7; TRBD1 matches at 9 bases. Germline lookup yields CDR1 GTSNPN and CDR2 SVGIG (reference sequence). The CDR3 contains 16 residues. The junction had 12 bases not matched to a gene; V was cut back by 2 bases and J by 4 bases.

The table lists this clonotype with many counts. The genes are TRBV6-4 and TRBJ1-5, with 7 nucleotides matching TRBD1. The J segment lost 0 bases and the V segment lost 7 bases, leaving 15 bases of the junction unmatched. This CDR3 comprises 18 residues. The germline V gene has CDR1 MRHNA and CDR2 SNTAGT. The CDR3 DNA reads as TGTGCCAGCAATGGGCCGGGACAGAAGTTTTATAGCAATCAGCCCCAGCATTTT. Its protein is CASNGPGQKFYSNQPQHF.

This clonotype was picked up many times. The chain recombines TRBV7-2 with TRBJ2-2; maybe TRBD2 (6 bases). Trimming pared 4 bases from V and 0 bases from J, leaving 12 bases between. CDR1 and CDR2 from the germline V gene are SGHTA and FQGNSA. The CDR3 has 16 residues. The CDR3 loop reads CASSSGTFSNTGELFF. The CDR3 bases are TGTGCCAGCAGCTCCGGGACTTTTTCGAACACCGGGGAGCTGTTTTTT.

This clonotype was counted ten times or more. V is TRBV10-3 and J is TRBJ2-2; D might be TRBD1 (5 bases). The germline V gene encodes CDR1 ENHRY and CDR2 SYGVKD. Trimming shortened V by 6 bases and J by 8 bases, and 10 bases separated the two germline ends. The CDR3 has 12 residues. The CDR3 region is CAIRGQEGELFF. The CDR3 region has the DNA TGTGCCATCAGGGGGCAGGAGGGGGAGCTGTTTTTT.

This clonotype was counted a single time. The rearrangement joins TRBV12-3 or TRBV12-4 to TRBJ1-1; a possible D gene is TRBD1 (5 bases). The ends were cut back, 0 bases at V and 1 base at J, with 15 bases in the middle. The CDR3 covers 17 residues. The CDR3 bases are TGTGCCAGCAGTTTAGCTTTCGGGGGGGAAGGGAACACTGAAGCTTTCTTT. It yields the protein CASSLAFGGEGNTEAFF.

This clonotype was seen at least ten times. The chain couples TRBV2 to TRBJ1-3; no firm D call. The CDR3 has 14 amino acids. The V gene's germline CDR1 is SNHLY and CDR2 FYNNEI. V was cut by 6 bases and J by 4 bases, with 13 bases left in between. The CDR3 here is CASRVTWGGNTIYF. The CDR3 region has the DNA TGTGCCAGCAGGGTAACTTGGGGAGGAAACACCATATATTTT.

This chain joins TRBV15 and TRBJ1-5, with D hard to call. The CDR3 covers 12 residues. Looked up from germline, CDR1 is LNHNV and CDR2 is YYDKDF (reference sequence). Trimming shortened V by 4 bases and J by 6 bases, and 7 bases separated the two germline ends. In nucleotides, the CDR3 is TGTGCCACCAGCACGACTCTTCAGCCCCAGCATTTT. It yields the protein CATSTTLQPQHF.

In its sample, this clonotype was seen many times. The chain joins TRBV6-1 to TRBJ2-5; the D gene is possibly TRBD2 (6 bases). The CDR3 is 11 amino acids. The V end was cut by 10 bases, the J end by 4 bases, with 10 bases between. The germline V gene encodes CDR1 MNHNS and CDR2 SASEGT. The CDR3 is CATRDLETQYF. The CDR3 DNA sequence: TGTGCCACCCGGGACTTAGAGACCCAGTACTTC.

Only a few counts were recorded for this clonotype. The rearrangement links TRBV6-1 to TRBJ1-1; D might be TRBD1 (5 bases). Between the trimmed V and J ends, which lost 1 base and 6 bases, there was a span of 9 bases. CDR3 length: 13 residues. Germline values: CDR1 MNHNS, CDR2 SASEGT. Here the CDR3 reads CASSEVGGPEAFF. DNA for the CDR3: TGTGCCAGCAGTGAAGTCGGGGGACCTGAAGCTTTCTTT.